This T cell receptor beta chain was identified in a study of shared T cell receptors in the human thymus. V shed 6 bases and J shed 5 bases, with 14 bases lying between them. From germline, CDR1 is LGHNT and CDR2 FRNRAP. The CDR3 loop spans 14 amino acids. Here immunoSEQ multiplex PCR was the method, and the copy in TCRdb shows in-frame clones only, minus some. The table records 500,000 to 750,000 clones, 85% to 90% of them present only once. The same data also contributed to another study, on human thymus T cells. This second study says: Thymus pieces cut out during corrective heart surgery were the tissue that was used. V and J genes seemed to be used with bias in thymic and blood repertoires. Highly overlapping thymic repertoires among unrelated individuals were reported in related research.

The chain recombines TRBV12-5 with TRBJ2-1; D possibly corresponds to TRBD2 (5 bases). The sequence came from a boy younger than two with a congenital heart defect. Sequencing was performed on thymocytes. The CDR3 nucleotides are TGTGCTAGTGGGGGCGGGTACTCACACAATGAGCAGTTCTTC. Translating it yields CASGGGYSHNEQFF.